This T cell receptor beta chain derives from a study of cytomegalovirus exposure and HLA in healthy donors. Study-level results: Most TCR sequences were uncommon, yet certain public TCRs appeared in many donors.

It was with 60 Vbeta and 13 Jbeta primers that the PCR ran. Produced via immunoSEQ multiplex PCR; TCRdb's table is partial and in-frame only. In the table there are over 80,000 clones, approximately 81% of which are singletons. This clone was counted between two and nine times. Its antigen is as yet unknown. Sample: PBMCs. This clonotype was obtained from a woman aged 40-49 years in good health and CMV-seronegative.

CDR3 coding DNA: TGCGCCAGCAGCTTGGCAGCGGAAGGCTACGAGCAGTACTTC. As protein: CASSLAAEGYEQYF. The chain employs TRBV5-1 and TRBJ2-7; D perhaps matches TRBD2 (5 bases). Trimming removed 0 bases at V and 3 bases at J, with 10 bases between. In germline, CDR1 is SGHRS, CDR2 YFSETQ. The CDR3 covers 14 residues.